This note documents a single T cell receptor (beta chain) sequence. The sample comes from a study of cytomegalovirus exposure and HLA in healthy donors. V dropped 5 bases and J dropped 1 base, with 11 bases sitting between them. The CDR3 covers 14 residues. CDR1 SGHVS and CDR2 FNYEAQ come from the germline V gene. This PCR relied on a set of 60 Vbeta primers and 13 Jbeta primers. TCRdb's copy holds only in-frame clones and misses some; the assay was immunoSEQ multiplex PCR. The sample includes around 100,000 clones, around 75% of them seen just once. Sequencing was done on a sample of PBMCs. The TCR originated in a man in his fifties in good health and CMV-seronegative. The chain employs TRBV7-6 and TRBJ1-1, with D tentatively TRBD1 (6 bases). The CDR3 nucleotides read TGTGCCAGCAGCCCCGGGACACAGAACACTGAAGCTTTCTTT. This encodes CASSPGTQNTEAFF.